The present T cell receptor beta chain was sequenced within a study of radiation and T cells in renal cell carcinoma. Study results and limitations: Intratumoral heterogeneity was not captured in these approximately 0.9 g regions. Compared with controls, irradiated tumors showed greater TCR clonality.

This clone was recorded a few times. No antigen is known for it. Stated treatment: treatment-naive control, cytoreductive nephrectomy. Control tumors came from treatment-naive patients without prior radiation. Sequencing used immunoSEQ multiplex PCR; TCRdb keeps in-frame clones, though not all of them. Here the sample spans 19,000 or so clones, roughly three fifths being singletons. V lost 6 bases and J 0 bases, leaving 8 bases between the germline ends. This CDR3 contains 13 residues. In germline, CDR1 is SNHLY, CDR2 FYNNEI. The chain employs TRBV2 and TRBJ1-1; D is perhaps TRBD1 (5 bases). This material consisted of tumor tissue, taken from a patient whose treatment was nephrectomy without radiotherapy. The receptor's source is a man aged 50 or older with renal cell carcinoma. The CDR3 region is CASRRDLNTEAFF. CDR3 nucleotide sequence: TGTGCCAGCAGGAGGGACTTGAACACTGAAGCTTTCTTT.